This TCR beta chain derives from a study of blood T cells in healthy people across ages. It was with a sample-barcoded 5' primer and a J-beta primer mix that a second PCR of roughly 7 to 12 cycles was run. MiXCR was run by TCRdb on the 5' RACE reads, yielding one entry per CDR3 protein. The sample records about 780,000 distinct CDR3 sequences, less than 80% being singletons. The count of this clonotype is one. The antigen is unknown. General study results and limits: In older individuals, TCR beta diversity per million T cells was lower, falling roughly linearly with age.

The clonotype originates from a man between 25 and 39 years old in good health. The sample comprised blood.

The CDR3 loop reads CASRDWDTGELFF. The CDR3 nucleotides are TGTGCCAGCAGGGATTGGGACACCGGGGAGCTGTTTTTT. V usage is TRBV2 and J usage is TRBJ2-2, with D unclear. V lost 6 bases, J lost 3 bases, and 8 bases lay in between. The germline CDR1 and CDR2 sequences are SNHLY and FYNNEI. The CDR3 length is 13 residues.